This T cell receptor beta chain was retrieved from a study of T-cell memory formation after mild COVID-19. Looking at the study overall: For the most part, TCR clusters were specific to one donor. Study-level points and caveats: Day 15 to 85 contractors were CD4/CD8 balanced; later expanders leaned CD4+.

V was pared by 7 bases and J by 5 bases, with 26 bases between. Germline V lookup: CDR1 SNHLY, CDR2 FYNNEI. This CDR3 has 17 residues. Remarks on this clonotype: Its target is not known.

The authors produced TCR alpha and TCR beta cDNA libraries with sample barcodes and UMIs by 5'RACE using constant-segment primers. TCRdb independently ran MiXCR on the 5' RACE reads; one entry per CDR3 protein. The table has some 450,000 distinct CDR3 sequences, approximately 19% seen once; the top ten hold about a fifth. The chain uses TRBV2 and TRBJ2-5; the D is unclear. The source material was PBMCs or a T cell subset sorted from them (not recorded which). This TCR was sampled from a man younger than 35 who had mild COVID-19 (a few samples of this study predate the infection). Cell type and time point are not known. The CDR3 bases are TGTGCCAGCATCCCTGTCGTGTCTTGGTCTGGATGGGAGACCCAGTACTTC. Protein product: CASIPVVSWSGWETQYF.